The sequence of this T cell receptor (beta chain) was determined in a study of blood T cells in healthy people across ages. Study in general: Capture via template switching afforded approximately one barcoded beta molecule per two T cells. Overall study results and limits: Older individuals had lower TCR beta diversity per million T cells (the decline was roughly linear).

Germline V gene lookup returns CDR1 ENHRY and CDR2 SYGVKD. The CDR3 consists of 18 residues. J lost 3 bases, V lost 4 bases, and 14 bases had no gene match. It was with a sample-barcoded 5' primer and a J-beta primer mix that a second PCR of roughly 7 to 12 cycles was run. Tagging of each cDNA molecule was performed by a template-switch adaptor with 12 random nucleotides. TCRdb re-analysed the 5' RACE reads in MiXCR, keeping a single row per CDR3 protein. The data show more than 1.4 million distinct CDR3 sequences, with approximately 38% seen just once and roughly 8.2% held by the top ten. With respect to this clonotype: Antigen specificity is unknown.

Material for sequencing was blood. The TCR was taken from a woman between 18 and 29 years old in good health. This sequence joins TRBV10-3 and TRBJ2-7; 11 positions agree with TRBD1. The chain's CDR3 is CAISGAPAGQGANYEQYF. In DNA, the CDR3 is TGTGCCATCAGTGGAGCACCCGCCGGACAGGGGGCTAACTACGAGCAGTACTTC.